This TCR beta chain was sequenced in a study of blood T cells in healthy people across ages. This clonotype was counted a few times. V was shortened by 5 bases and J by 5 bases, with 16 bases between the two germline ends. The CDR3 spans 14 residues. Germline loops: CDR1 SGHRS, CDR2 YFSETQ. The second PCR ran about 6 to 12 cycles with a sample-barcoded 5' primer and J-beta primers. TCRdb reanalysed the 5' RACE reads using MiXCR and keeps one entry per CDR3 protein. The table records some 710,000 distinct CDR3 sequences, about 42% of them present only once. The rearrangement joins TRBV5-1 to TRBJ2-5, with D tentatively TRBD2 (6 bases). Specimen: blood. This sequence originates from an elderly man in good health. The CDR3 region is CASSRDFAGETQYF. CDR3 DNA sequence: TGCGCCAGCAGTCGGGACTTTGCGGGGGAGACCCAGTACTTC.